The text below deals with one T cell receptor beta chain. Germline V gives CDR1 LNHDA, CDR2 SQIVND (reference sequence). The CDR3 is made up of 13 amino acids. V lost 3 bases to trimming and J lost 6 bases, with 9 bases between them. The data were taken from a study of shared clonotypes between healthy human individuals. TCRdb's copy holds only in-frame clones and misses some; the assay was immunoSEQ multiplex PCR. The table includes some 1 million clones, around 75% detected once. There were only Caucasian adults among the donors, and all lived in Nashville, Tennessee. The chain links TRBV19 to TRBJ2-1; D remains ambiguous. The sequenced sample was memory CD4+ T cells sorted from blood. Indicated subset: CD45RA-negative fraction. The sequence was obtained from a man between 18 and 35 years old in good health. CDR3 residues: CASSIGFRNEQFF. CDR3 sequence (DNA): TGTGCCAGTAGTATTGGGTTCCGCAATGAGCAGTTCTTC.